Shown below are 10 T cell receptor beta chains from a single sample sequenced in a study of blood T cell repertoires in COVID-19. Only in-frame clones appear in the TCRdb table, and some are missing; sequencing was by immunoSEQ multiplex PCR. The data hold over 200,000 clones, with about 85% observed a single time. Sequencing used peripheral blood. The receptor source for this set is a young woman who had recovered from COVID-19.

The rearrangement joins TRBV7-3 to TRBJ2-3, with 8 bases lining up with TRBD2. This CDR3 comprises 15 residues. Germline lookup yields CDR1 SGHTA and CDR2 FQGTGA. After removal of 3 bases from V and 6 bases from J, the junction contained 8 bases not matched to a gene. CDR3 DNA sequence: TGTGCCAGCAGCTTCTTAGCGGGAAGCGCCGATACGCAGTATTTT. Its protein is CASSFLAGSADTQYF.

In DNA, the CDR3 is TGCGCCAGCAGCCAAGACGTGCCCAGGGGGACAGACGAAAAACTGTTTTTT. Amino acids: CASSQDVPRGTDEKLFF. The chain recombines TRBV4-1 with TRBJ1-4; 7 nucleotides align to TRBD1. The CDR3 is made up of 17 amino acids. V was clipped by 0 bases and J by 8 bases; unmatched bases: 12. Germline V gene data show CDR1 as MGHRA and CDR2 as YSYEKL.

The chain uses TRBV28 and TRBJ2-5, with 7 bases lining up with TRBD2. J gave up 1 base and V 4 bases, and 3 bases lay outside the gene matches. The germline V gene encodes CDR1 MDHEN and CDR2 SYDVKM. The CDR3 consists of 14 residues. The CDR3 here is CASSSAGIQETQYF. CDR3 bases: TGTGCCAGCAGTTCAGCGGGAATCCAAGAGACCCAGTACTTC.

The V and J genes are TRBV15 and TRBJ1-6; TRBD1 is a possible D gene (5 bases). The CDR3 is made up of 14 amino acids. V dropped 5 bases and J dropped 7 bases, with 12 bases sitting between them. CDR1 is LNHNV and CDR2 is YYDKDF in the germline V gene (reference sequence). CDR3 in amino acids: CATSGGHSNSPLHF. CDR3 DNA: TGTGCCACCAGCGGAGGACACAGCAATTCACCCCTCCACTTT.

This chain uses TRBV6-5 with TRBJ1-2; D remains unclear. Germline V gene data show CDR1 as MNHEY and CDR2 as SVGAGI. V lost 8 bases, J lost 4 bases, and 8 bases lay in between. This CDR3 region has 11 residues. CDR3: CASGQFYGYTF. The CDR3 DNA reads TGTGCCAGCGGGCAGTTCTATGGCTACACCTTC.

The sample holds one count of this clone. V gene TRBV7-6 combines with J gene TRBJ1-1; D is uncertain. This CDR3 has 13 amino acids. V was trimmed by 3 bases and J by 4 bases, leaving 9 bases between them. Germline values: CDR1 SGHVS, CDR2 FNYEAQ. Here the CDR3 DNA reads TGTGCCAGCAGCTTCGAGAAAGCCACTGAAGCTTTCTTT. It encodes CASSFEKATEAFF.

This clone appeared a few times. The V gene is TRBV24-1, the J gene TRBJ2-7; 7 nucleotides agree with TRBD1. Germline trimming cut 1 base from V and 2 bases from J; bases unmatched to any gene: 10. CDR1 KGHDR and CDR2 SFDVKD come from the germline V gene. The CDR3 runs to 17 residues. The CDR3, as DNA: TGTGCCACCAGTGATTTCCCCTTAGACAGGGCGGCCTACGAGCAGTACTTC. Residues: CATSDFPLDRAAYEQYF.

This sequence joins TRBV7-3 and TRBJ2-6, with a possible D match to TRBD1 (6 bases). Germline CDR1 is SGHTA and CDR2 is FQGTGA. This CDR3 comprises 16 residues. Trimming cost V 4 bases and J 1 base, with 11 bases left between them. CDR3 amino acids: CASSSQTGSGANVLTF. The CDR3 region has the DNA TGTGCCAGCAGCTCACAAACAGGGTCTGGGGCCAACGTCCTGACTTTC.

The chain joins TRBV11-2 to TRBJ2-7; D gene ambiguous. Per the germline V gene, CDR1 is SGHAT and CDR2 is FQNNGV. This CDR3 has 11 amino acids. Trimming removed 5 bases from V and 3 bases from J, with 5 bases in between. CDR3 in amino acids: CASSPHYEQYF. Here the CDR3 DNA reads TGTGCCAGCAGCCCCCACTACGAGCAGTACTTC.

The chain recombines TRBV3-1 (or the pseudogene TRBV3-2) with TRBJ1-4; D perhaps matches TRBD1 (5 bases). The germline V and J ends were trimmed by 1 base and 11 bases, with 11 bases remaining between them. Looked up from germline, CDR1 is LGHDT and CDR2 is YNNKEL (reference sequence). The CDR3 is 13 amino acids. As DNA, the CDR3 is TGTGCCAGCAGCCAAGGAGACAGTAGGAAACTGTTTTTT. Translating it yields CASSQGDSRKLFF.